This TCR beta chain was retrieved from a study of beta chain features in type 1 diabetes. Germline V lookup: CDR1 SEHNR, CDR2 FQNEAQ (reference sequence). The CDR3 sequence is 15 residues long. V gave up 2 bases and J gave up 2 bases, with 13 bases separating them. Expressed TCRB transcripts were sequenced after all isolated RNA was converted to cDNA. Produced via immunoSEQ multiplex PCR; TCRdb's table is partial and in-frame only. The table has about 370,000 clones, roughly 16% seen once. Sequencing was carried out using naive CD4+ T cells from blood. V and J are TRBV7-9 and TRBJ2-7, with D possibly TRBD2 on 6 matching bases. The sequence was collected from a woman aged 18-30 years in good health. The CDR3 sequence is CASSLPSGSTYEQYF. CDR3 sequence (DNA): TGTGCCAGCAGCTTACCCTCCGGGAGTACCTACGAGCAGTACTTC. The full variable domain, in which reference TRBV7-9 and TRBJ2-7 provide the parts outside the CDR3, is DTGVSQNPRHKITKRGQNVTFRCDPISEHNRLYWYRQTLGQGPEFLTYFQNEAQLEKSRLLSDRFSAERPKGSFSTLEIQRTEQGDSAMYLCASSLPSGSTYEQYFGPGTRLTVT.